This passage covers 31 T cell receptor beta chains from one sample sequenced in a study of cytomegalovirus exposure and HLA in healthy donors (dated by TCRdb to about 2017). The library came from the immunoSEQ multiplex PCR assay. For the multiplex PCR, a mixture combining 60 forward primers for TCR Vbeta segments and 13 reverse primers for TCR Jbeta segments was used. TCRdb carries this immuneACCESS record with in-frame sequences only. Its versions omit some clonotypes, under half of them owing to an unresolved V gene in the studies checked, with the rest unexplained. The table for this sample lists approximately 140,000 clones; 76% of them were counted only once. The ten top clones hold 3.9% of the sample. Sequencing was carried out using PBMCs. The receptor source for this set is a man younger than 35 in good health and CMV-seronegative.

The V and J genes are TRBV6-5 and TRBJ2-2; D not certain. CDR1 is MNHEY, CDR2 SVGAGI, per germline. The CDR3 is 14 residues long. Trimming removed 5 bases at V and 1 base at J, with 8 bases between. Here the CDR3 reads CASSKHRNTGELFF. The CDR3 nucleotides are TGTGCCAGCAGTAAACACAGGAACACCGGGGAGCTGTTTTTT.

The CDR3 DNA sequence: TGTGCCAGCAGTTTAGCCCAGGGAGGGGGGAGGTCAAGGGGGACTGAAGCTTTCTTT. It encodes CASSLAQGGGRSRGTEAFF. The V and J genes are TRBV27 and TRBJ1-1, with a possible D match to TRBD1 (6 bases). Germline V gene sequence: CDR1 MNHEY, CDR2 SMNVEV (reference sequence). V dropped 2 bases and J dropped 5 bases, with 27 bases sitting between them. The CDR3 sequence is 19 residues long.

The V and J genes are TRBV27 and TRBJ2-3, with a possible D match to TRBD1 (6 bases). Trimming pared 1 base from V and 4 bases from J, leaving 18 bases between. This CDR3 comprises 17 residues. Looked up from germline, CDR1 is MNHEY and CDR2 is SMNVEV (reference sequence). CDR3 loop: CASSLYSTGRSADTQYF. The CDR3 DNA follows: TGTGCCAGCAGTTTATACTCTACAGGGAGATCAGCAGATACGCAGTATTTT.

The rearrangement joins TRBV27 to TRBJ1-2; no clear D. This CDR3 spans 13 amino acids. Trimming removed 3 bases from V and 1 base from J, with 6 bases in between. Germline loops: CDR1 MNHEY, CDR2 SMNVEV (reference sequence). CDR3 protein: CASSFSVNYGYTF. DNA of the CDR3: TGTGCCAGCAGTTTCTCAGTTAACTATGGCTACACCTTC.

This chain uses TRBV2 with TRBJ2-2, with a weak D call TRBD1 (5 bases). The V end was cut by 0 bases, the J end by 4 bases, with 12 bases between. The CDR3 consists of 16 residues. CDR1 and CDR2 from the germline V gene are SNHLY and FYNNEI. CDR3 in DNA: TGTGCCAGCAGTGAAGCAGGGGCAGGTACCACCGGGGAGCTGTTTTTT. It is translated as CASSEAGAGTTGELFF.

The chain employs TRBV7-3 and TRBJ2-1; perhaps TRBD2 as D (5 bases). The V gene lost 5 bases and the J gene lost 0 bases, with 11 bases spanning the gap. The CDR3 extends over 15 amino acids. Germline CDR1 SGHTA, CDR2 FQGTGA. CDR3 amino acids: CASSRGRSSYNEQFF. In nucleotides, the CDR3 is TGTGCCAGCAGCCGGGGTCGGAGCTCCTACAATGAGCAGTTCTTC.

The chain carries TRBV2 and TRBJ2-7, with a tentative D call TRBD1 (5 bases). The CDR3 sequence is 15 residues long. The germline V and J ends were trimmed by 1 base and 2 bases, with 12 bases remaining between them. CDR1 is SNHLY and CDR2 is FYNNEI in the germline V gene. Here the CDR3 DNA reads TGTGCCAGCAGTGAAGGGACAACCCCCACCTACGAGCAGTACTTC. It is translated as CASSEGTTPTYEQYF.

This clone was detected only once. The chain joins TRBV11-3 to TRBJ2-5; D is possibly TRBD2 (5 bases). Germline loops: CDR1 SGHNT, CDR2 YENEEA. CDR3 length: 14 amino acids. With 3 bases removed from V and 3 bases from J, the gap between germline ends came to 11 bases. The CDR3 loop reads CASSFYRGKETQYF. As DNA, the CDR3 is TGTGCCAGCAGCTTTTATCGGGGAAAAGAGACCCAGTACTTC.

This rearrangement joins TRBV2 to TRBJ2-7; 13 nucleotides agree with TRBD2. The germline V gene encodes CDR1 SNHLY and CDR2 FYNNEI. The J segment lost 4 bases and the V segment lost 3 bases, leaving 21 bases of the junction unmatched. This CDR3 has 21 amino acids. In DNA form, the CDR3 reads TGTGCCAGCAGTGATCTCGGTAGCGGACTAGCGGGAGAGAAATCCCCTTACGAGCAGTACTTC. Residues: CASSDLGSGLAGEKSPYEQYF.

The genes are TRBV5-5 and TRBJ2-2; TRBD2 matches 7 bases. Germline V gene data show CDR1 as SGHKS and CDR2 as YYEKEE (reference sequence). V was clipped by 4 bases and J by 0 bases; unmatched bases: 9. There are 17 residues in the CDR3. The DNA of the CDR3 is TGTGCCAGCAGCCCTCTAGCGGACACCCCGAACACCGGGGAGCTGTTTTTT. Residues: CASSPLADTPNTGELFF.

The rearrangement links TRBV5-1 to TRBJ2-1; 8 nucleotides align to TRBD2. The CDR3 loop spans 16 amino acids. The trim removed 4 bases at V and 9 bases at J, leaving 15 bases unmatched. Germline assignment: CDR1 SGHRS and CDR2 YFSETQ. The CDR3 DNA follows: TGCGCCAGCAGCCCGGCCGGGGGACTAGAAGGACCTGAGCAGTTCTTC. It translates to CASSPAGGLEGPEQFF.

The chain recombines TRBV5-8 with TRBJ2-7; 7 bases are shared with TRBD2. The CDR3 loop spans 15 amino acids. The germline V gene encodes CDR1 SGHTS and CDR2 YDEGEE. The J segment lost 4 bases and the V segment lost 4 bases, leaving 11 bases of the junction unmatched. The CDR3 DNA reads TGTGCCAGCAGCCTCGGGGCGCGGGGGATATACGAGCAGTACTTC. Translation: CASSLGARGIYEQYF.

J is TRBJ2-2 and V is TRBV23-1, with 7 bases identical to TRBD2. TRBV23-1 is flagged as an ORF with uncertain function. With 4 bases clipped from V and 0 bases from J, the junction kept 5 bases outside the gene matches. This CDR3 contains 16 residues. The CDR3 is CASSPPSGANTGELFF. CDR3 sequence (DNA): TGCGCCAGCAGTCCCCCTAGCGGAGCGAACACCGGGGAGCTGTTTTTT.

The rearrangement uses TRBV5-6 and TRBJ1-3, with D uncertain. This CDR3 region has 14 residues. V lost 4 bases and J 0 bases, leaving 8 bases between the germline ends. Per germline, CDR1 SGHDT and CDR2 YYEEEE. The CDR3: CASSLGVSGNTIYF. In nucleotides, the CDR3 is TGTGCCAGCAGCCTAGGAGTCTCTGGAAACACCATATATTTT.

This clone has only one observation. The V gene is TRBV30, the J gene TRBJ1-2; the D is unclear. Germline assignment: CDR1 GTSNPN and CDR2 SVGIG (reference sequence). This CDR3 has 14 amino acids. V lost 1 base and J 2 bases, leaving 11 bases between the germline ends. This chain's CDR3 is CAWSGSPLNYGYTF. CDR3 nucleotide sequence: TGTGCCTGGAGTGGAAGTCCACTCAACTATGGCTACACCTTC.

The J gene is TRBJ2-1, the V gene TRBV7-3, with TRBD1 as a possible D gene (6 bases). V lost 4 bases and J 5 bases, leaving 15 bases between the germline ends. Germline V gene sequence: CDR1 SGHTA, CDR2 FQGTGA. This CDR3 contains 15 residues. CDR3 amino acids: CASSYDADSHNEQFF. CDR3 DNA sequence: TGTGCCAGCAGCTACGATGCGGACAGCCACAATGAGCAGTTCTTC. Supplemented by reference TRBV7-3 and TRBJ2-1, the full variable domain reads GAGVSQTPSNKVTEKGKYVELRCDPISGHTALYWYRQSLGQGPEFLIYFQGTGAADDSGLPNDRFFAVRPEGSVSTLKIQRTERGDSAVYLCASSYDADSHNEQFFGPGTRLTVL.

This rearrangement joins TRBV9 to TRBJ1-1; TRBD1 matches 9 bases. The CDR3 is made up of 15 amino acids. Germline-derived CDR1 and CDR2 are SGDLS and YYNGEE. V dropped 4 bases and J dropped 1; count of bases not matched to a gene: 5. Here the CDR3 DNA reads TGTGCCAGCAGCACCCAGGGACAGGGGAACACTGAAGCTTTCTTT. Its translation is CASSTQGQGNTEAFF.

The chain couples TRBV5-1 to TRBJ2-1, with 12 bases lining up with TRBD2. The germline V gene has CDR1 SGHRS and CDR2 YFSETQ. The CDR3 spans 18 residues. V lost 4 bases, J lost 8 bases, and 16 bases stayed unmatched. CDR3 region: CASSTGLLAGGMAYEQFF. The CDR3 nucleotides read TGCGCCAGCAGCACCGGACTGCTAGCGGGGGGGATGGCCTATGAGCAGTTCTTC.

The rearrangement joins TRBV6-5 to TRBJ1-6; 8 bases align to TRBD1. The CDR3 is made up of 15 amino acids. V dropped 2 bases and J dropped 9; count of bases not matched to a gene: 6. The V gene's germline CDR1 is MNHEY and CDR2 SVGAGI. CDR3 loop: CASSYRRGHSSPLHF. The CDR3 DNA sequence: TGTGCCAGCAGTTACCGCAGGGGGCACAGTTCACCCCTCCACTTT.

The rearrangement joins TRBV27 to TRBJ1-4; TRBD1 agrees at 9 bases. CDR3 length: 15 amino acids. Germline values: CDR1 MNHEY, CDR2 SMNVEV (reference sequence). J gave up 5 bases and V 4 bases, and 5 bases lay outside the gene matches. In DNA form, the CDR3 reads TGTGCCAGCAGTTCCGCGGGACAGGGAAATGAAAAACTGTTTTTT. Amino acid sequence: CASSSAGQGNEKLFF. Full variable domain (rest looked up from reference TRBV27 and TRBJ1-4): EAQVTQNPRYLITVTGKKLTVTCSQNMNHEYMSWYRQDPGLGLRQIYYSMNVEVTDKGDVPEGYKVSRKEKRNFPLILESPSPNQTSLYFCASSSAGQGNEKLFFGSGTQLSVL.

V usage is TRBV5-1 and J usage is TRBJ1-2; D is possibly TRBD1 (5 bases). This CDR3 region has 13 residues. CDR1 and CDR2 from the germline V gene are SGHRS and YFSETQ. Trimming took 0 bases from V and 4 from J, leaving 7 bases between them. In DNA form, the CDR3 reads TGCGCCAGCAGCTTGGGACAGCTCTATGGCTACACCTTC. This translates into CASSLGQLYGYTF.

The V and J genes are TRBV6-1 and TRBJ2-5; D perhaps matches TRBD1 (6 bases). The CDR3 runs to 16 residues. V lost 0 bases, J lost 2 bases, and 13 bases lay in between. Germline CDR1 is MNHNS and CDR2 is SASEGT. CDR3 nucleotides: TGTGCCAGCAGTGAAGCGGGGTGGACAGCGCAAGAGACCCAGTACTTC. Its translation is CASSEAGWTAQETQYF.

The rearrangement joins TRBV5-6 to TRBJ2-7, with D perhaps TRBD2 (6 bases). The V and J ends lost 4 bases and 9 bases respectively, with 23 bases between them. The CDR3 length is 15 residues. Germline loops: CDR1 SGHDT, CDR2 YYEEEE. The CDR3 sequence is CASSGSGRTRRGQYF. The CDR3 DNA reads TGTGCCAGCAGCGGATCCGGTAGGACCCGGCGGGGGCAGTACTTC.

V and J are TRBV5-4 and TRBJ2-1; D may be TRBD2 (6 bases). The V gene lost 0 bases and the J gene lost 6 bases, with 19 bases spanning the gap. The germline V gene has CDR1 SGHNT and CDR2 YYREEE (reference sequence). The CDR3 is 17 amino acids. For the CDR3, the DNA is TGTGCCAGCAGCTTGGCCGGCGGAATAGCGGCTCCCAATGAGCAGTTCTTC. Protein sequence: CASSLAGGIAAPNEQFF.

This clone was detected only a few times. The genes are TRBV10-2 and TRBJ2-5; the D gene is possibly TRBD2 (6 bases). Trimming cost V 5 bases and J 5 bases, with 15 bases left between them. This CDR3 spans 14 amino acids. Per germline, CDR1 WSHSY and CDR2 SAAADI. The DNA for the CDR3 is TGCGCCAGCAGTCGGGGGAAACGGGGGGAGACCCAGTACTTC. This codes for CASSRGKRGETQYF.

The CDR3 reads CASSLVGGRPISGNTIYF. As DNA, the CDR3 is TGTGCCAGCAGCTTAGTAGGAGGCAGGCCTATCTCTGGAAACACCATATATTTT. The chain joins TRBV13 to TRBJ1-3; D call uncertain. Germline V gives CDR1 PRHDT, CDR2 FYEKMQ (reference sequence). V was clipped by 1 base and J by 0 bases, with 16 bases between them. The CDR3 length is 18 residues.

The rearrangement uses TRBV29-1 and TRBJ1-2; 7 positions agree with TRBD1. CDR3 length: 13 residues. Trimming removed 3 bases from V and 1 base from J; junction bases left unmatched: 2. Germline-derived CDR1 and CDR2 are SQVTM and ANQGSEA. CDR3 nucleotide sequence: TGCAGCGTTGAGGACAGGCTTAACTATGGCTACACCTTC. Its protein product is CSVEDRLNYGYTF.

The J gene is TRBJ2-2, the V gene TRBV5-1; 9 positions match TRBD1. This CDR3 spans 16 amino acids. Trimming took 0 bases from V and 5 from J; bases not matched to a gene: 5. Germline V gene lookup returns CDR1 SGHRS and CDR2 YFSETQ. The CDR3 loop reads CASSLATGQGTGELFF. The CDR3 DNA follows: TGCGCCAGCAGCTTGGCGACGGGACAGGGAACCGGGGAGCTGTTTTTT.

The V gene is TRBV5-1, the J gene TRBJ1-5; D is ambiguous. Per germline, CDR1 SGHRS and CDR2 YFSETQ. With 6 bases removed from V and 6 bases from J, the gap between germline ends came to 13 bases. This CDR3 is built from 13 residues. CDR3 region: CASTGVPGQPQHF. CDR3 sequence (DNA): TGCGCCAGCACGGGTGTACCGGGTCAGCCCCAGCATTTT.

V and J are TRBV28 and TRBJ1-2; 9 bases are a match to TRBD1. The germline gives CDR1 MDHEN, CDR2 SYDVKM. V dropped 3 bases and J dropped 4; count of bases not matched to a gene: 9. CDR3 length: 16 amino acids. Here the CDR3 reads CASSLAPGQGPYGYTF. CDR3 bases: TGTGCCAGCAGTTTGGCCCCGGGACAGGGTCCCTATGGCTACACCTTC.

The chain recombines TRBV11-3 with TRBJ2-7, with TRBD2 as a possible D gene (6 bases). Trimming removed 3 bases at V and 6 bases at J, with 6 bases between. Germline V CDR1 and CDR2: SGHNT, YENEEA. The CDR3 sequence is 11 residues long. In nucleotides, the CDR3 is TGTGCCAGCAGCTTCGGGGGCGAGCAGTACTTC. Its translation: CASSFGGEQYF.